This TCR beta chain is from a study of control samples from healthy donors and cancer patients. Assay used: immunoSEQ multiplex PCR; TCRdb lists only in-frame clones, some missing. The data show fewer than 500,000 clones, with around 90% seen just once and approximately 6.3% held by the top ten. V was shortened by 4 bases and J by 6 bases, with 12 bases between the two germline ends. The CDR3 is 13 residues long. Germline CDR1 reads SQVTM; CDR2 reads ANQGSEA. The sample was PBMCs. V usage is TRBV29-1 and J usage is TRBJ1-4; D is undetermined. This TCR came from a man aged 35 to 55 with head and neck cancer. The CDR3 DNA sequence: TGCAGCGTTGGAATCAGCGGGGATGAAAAACTGTTTTTT. Protein sequence: CSVGISGDEKLFF.